These 8 T cell receptor beta chains originate from one sample sequenced in a study of shared clonotypes between healthy human individuals. Assay: immunoSEQ multiplex PCR; the TCRdb copy retains only in-frame clones and omits some. The profile shows about 490,000 clones, approximately 79% of them singletons. Specimen: PBMCs. The receptors derive from a woman between 40 and 50 years old in good health. Some clones in this sample may be carry-over from other donors' samples.

Comments on this clone: A far larger clone differs by one base, so this is likely a read error. The chain couples TRBV6-6 to TRBJ1-5, with D maybe TRBD1 (5 bases). The germline CDR1 and CDR2 sequences are MNHNY and SVGAGI (reference sequence). V was shortened by 6 bases and J by 0 bases, with 6 bases between the two germline ends. The CDR3 covers 13 residues. The CDR3 DNA reads TGTGCCAGCAGACAGGATAGCAATCAGCCCCAGCATTTT. Amino acids: CASRQDSNQPQHF.

The chain carries TRBV11-3 and TRBJ2-1; D is ambiguous. Trimming left V 4 bases short and J 9 bases short, with 13 bases between. The CDR3 spans 13 residues. Germline lookup yields CDR1 SGHNT and CDR2 YENEEA. This chain's CDR3 is CASSSRSSGEQFF. CDR3 sequence (DNA): TGTGCCAGCAGCTCCCGTTCTTCGGGTGAGCAGTTCTTC.

There are a few counts of this clone. V is TRBV30 and J is TRBJ1-5; D might be TRBD1 (5 bases). Trimming took 7 bases from V and 0 from J, leaving 13 bases between them. The germline CDR1 and CDR2 sequences are GTSNPN and SVGIG (reference sequence). The CDR3 sequence is 14 residues long. CDR3 amino acids: CALSGDFSNQPQHF. The CDR3 bases are TGTGCCTTGTCGGGGGATTTTAGCAATCAGCCCCAGCATTTT.

About this clone: A single base separates this from a much larger clone, so it may be a read error. J is TRBJ2-7 and V is TRBV7-3; either TRBD1 or TRBD2 may fit D (5 bases each). The CDR3 has 13 residues. Deletions cut 5 bases from V and 3 bases from J, with 11 bases between. In germline, CDR1 is SGHTA, CDR2 FQGTGA. CDR3 region: CASSPGRNYEQYF. The CDR3 coding sequence is TGTGCCAGCAGCCCGGGACGGAACTACGAGCAGTACTTC. Together with reference TRBV7-3 and TRBJ2-7, the CDR3 gives the full variable domain: GAGVSQTPSNKVTEKGKYVELRCDPISGHTALYWYRQSLGQGPEFLIYFQGTGAADDSGLPNDRFFAVRPEGSVSTLKIQRTERGDSAVYLCASSPGRNYEQYFGPGTRLTVT.

This clone has more than one count but fewer than ten. The CDR3 reads CASSASDRAGEQYF. The CDR3 coding sequence is TGTGCCAGTAGTGCTTCGGACAGGGCCGGCGAGCAGTACTTC. The chain combines TRBV19 with TRBJ2-7; TRBD1 aligns across 8 bases. Germline V CDR1 and CDR2: LNHDA, SQIVND (reference sequence). This CDR3 has 14 residues. After removal of 5 bases from V and 6 bases from J, the junction contained 9 bases not matched to a gene.

V usage is TRBV12-2 and J usage is TRBJ2-7; TRBD2 is taken as the D call from the table, unchecked against the DNA. TRBV12-2 constitutes a pseudogene. This CDR3 contains 17 residues. The CDR3 nucleotides read TGTGCAAGTCGCTTAGTGGGCGGCAGCGGGAGGCCCTACGAGCAGTACTTC. Amino acid sequence: CASRLVGGSGRPYEQYF.

The rearrangement links TRBV10-3 to TRBJ1-1; perhaps TRBD1 as D (6 bases). V was trimmed by 0 bases and J by 0 bases, leaving 17 bases between them. This CDR3 has 18 amino acids. Germline values: CDR1 ENHRY, CDR2 SYGVKD. The CDR3 bases are TGTGCCATCAGTGAGTCGTGGGGGGCGCGCAATATGAACACTGAAGCTTTCTTT. Translation: CAISESWGARNMNTEAFF.

This clone was detected many times. The CDR3 sequence is CASSERETQYF. The DNA of the CDR3 is TGTGCCAGCAGTGAGAGGGAGACCCAGTACTTC. The chain links TRBV2 to TRBJ2-5; D is undetermined. The CDR3 is 11 amino acids. V lost 3 bases, J lost 5 bases, and 4 bases lay in between. CDR1 and CDR2 from the germline V gene are SNHLY and FYNNEI.